Listed below are T cell receptor beta chains from one sample, sequenced in a study of graft-versus-host responses after intestinal transplantation. Only in-frame clones appear in the TCRdb table, and some are missing; sequencing was by immunoSEQ multiplex PCR. There are fewer than 45,000 clones in the sample; around 94% occur only once, and less than 0.85% lies in the top ten. The starting material was PBMCs, obtained 16 days after intestinal transplant. These TCRs come from a human patient who received an intestinal transplant, so some T cells may come from the graft donor. CDR3s include the opening cysteine and the closing phenylalanine or tryptophan. The order of the fields is CDR3 protein, CDR3 DNA, V gene, clone size, J gene, D gene. D genes are given only for firm matches. Clone size is given for some rows only: seen once, a few or many times, or a class if the clone is expanded.

CDR3 protein: CASNTRTSGIYEQYF
CDR3 DNA: TGTGCCAGCAACACCCGGACTAGCGGAATCTACGAGCAGTACTTC
V gene: TRBV28
clone size: -
J gene: TRBJ2-7
D gene: TRBD2

CDR3 protein: CASSPNREDYGYTF
CDR3 DNA: TGTGCCAGCTCACCTAACAGGGAGGACTATGGCTACACCTTC
V gene: TRBV18
clone size: -
J gene: TRBJ1-2
D gene: -

CDR3 protein: CASSQETSAFTGELFF
CDR3 DNA: TGCGCCAGCAGCCAAGAGACTAGCGCCTTCACCGGGGAGCTGTTTTTT
V gene: TRBV4-3
clone size: -
J gene: TRBJ2-2
D gene: TRBD2

CDR3 protein: CASSHSGRGTNEKLFF
CDR3 DNA: TGCGCCAGCAGTCACTCAGGACGCGGAACTAATGAAAAACTGTTTTTT
V gene: TRBV23-1
clone size: -
J gene: TRBJ1-4
D gene: -

CDR3 protein: CASSPVASGYNEQFF
CDR3 DNA: TGCGCCAGCAGCCCAGTGGCTAGCGGCTACAATGAGCAGTTCTTC
V gene: TRBV4-1
clone size: -
J gene: TRBJ2-1
D gene: TRBD2

CDR3 protein: CASSQLGLASEQYF
CDR3 DNA: TGTGCCAGCAGCCAACTGGGACTAGCATCCGAGCAGTACTTC
V gene: TRBV4-2
clone size: -
J gene: TRBJ2-7
D gene: TRBD2

CDR3 protein: CASSLVSKGWNEQFF
CDR3 DNA: TGTGCCAGCAGCTTAGTGAGTAAGGGATGGAATGAGCAGTTCTTC
V gene: TRBV11-2
clone size: -
J gene: TRBJ2-1
D gene: -

CDR3 protein: CASSLTGTGADTQYF
CDR3 DNA: TGTGCCAGCAGTTTAACCGGGACAGGGGCAGATACGCAGTATTTT
V gene: TRBV28
clone size: -
J gene: TRBJ2-3
D gene: TRBD1

CDR3 protein: CASSSQEGGVDNEQFF
CDR3 DNA: TGTGCCAGCAGTTCCCAAGAAGGTGGAGTCGACAATGAGCAGTTCTTC
V gene: TRBV27
clone size: -
J gene: TRBJ2-1
D gene: -

CDR3 protein: CASSKKSRGLRAGNSPLHF
CDR3 DNA: TGTGCCAGCAGCAAAAAAAGCCGGGGCCTCCGGGCCGGGAATTCACCCCTCCACTTT
V gene: TRBV21-1
clone size: once
J gene: TRBJ1-6
D gene: -

CDR3 protein: CASSPSGTGGGYGYTF
CDR3 DNA: TGTGCCAGCAGCCCGTCCGGGACAGGGGGCGGGTATGGCTACACCTTC
V gene: TRBV5-4
clone size: -
J gene: TRBJ1-2
D gene: TRBD1

CDR3 protein: CASSPGGPPQHF
CDR3 DNA: TGTGCCAGCTCCCCCGGAGGGCCGCCCCAGCATTTT
V gene: TRBV27
clone size: -
J gene: TRBJ1-5
D gene: -

CDR3 protein: CASSQLAGSYNEQFF
CDR3 DNA: TGTGCCAGCAGCCAACTAGCGGGTTCCTACAATGAGCAGTTCTTC
V gene: TRBV5-4
clone size: -
J gene: TRBJ2-1
D gene: TRBD2

CDR3 protein: CASSDDPGQGMGSNQPQHF
CDR3 DNA: TGTGCCAGCAGCGACGATCCGGGACAGGGGATGGGGAGCAATCAGCCCCAGCATTTT
V gene: TRBV9
clone size: -
J gene: TRBJ1-5
D gene: TRBD1

CDR3 protein: CASSHLQWTEAFF
CDR3 DNA: TGCGCCAGCAGCCACCTTCAATGGACTGAAGCTTTCTTT
V gene: TRBV4-3
clone size: -
J gene: TRBJ1-1
D gene: -

CDR3 protein: CAIPGLPNQPQHF
CDR3 DNA: TGTGCCATCCCGGGACTCCCGAATCAGCCCCAGCATTTT
V gene: TRBV28
clone size: -
J gene: TRBJ1-5
D gene: -

CDR3 protein: CASSDGQRYGYTF
CDR3 DNA: TGTGCCAGCAGCGACGGACAGAGATATGGCTACACCTTC
V gene: TRBV5-6
clone size: -
J gene: TRBJ1-2
D gene: -

CDR3 protein: CASSPEGGRARTDTQYF
CDR3 DNA: TGTGCCAGCAGCCCCGAAGGCGGGAGGGCCAGGACAGATACGCAGTATTTT
V gene: TRBV7-8
clone size: -
J gene: TRBJ2-3
D gene: TRBD2

CDR3 protein: CASSYSRNPSTDTQYF
CDR3 DNA: TGTGCCAGCAGTTACTCGCGGAATCCCAGCACAGATACGCAGTATTTT
V gene: TRBV6-9
clone size: -
J gene: TRBJ2-3
D gene: -

CDR3 protein: CGSAVSSYNEQFF
CDR3 DNA: TGTGGATCGGCGGTAAGCTCCTACAATGAGCAGTTCTTC
V gene: TRBV6-1
clone size: -
J gene: TRBJ2-1
D gene: -

CDR3 protein: CASRGYSGANVLTF
CDR3 DNA: TGTGCCAGCAGGGGGTACTCTGGGGCCAACGTCCTGACTTTC
V gene: TRBV2
clone size: -
J gene: TRBJ2-6
D gene: -

CDR3 protein: CASSFLLAGMMNEQFF
CDR3 DNA: TGTGCCAGCAGTTTCCTACTAGCGGGAATGATGAATGAGCAGTTCTTC
V gene: TRBV2
clone size: -
J gene: TRBJ2-1
D gene: TRBD2

CDR3 protein: CASSQGPSGREWGHTQYF
CDR3 DNA: TGCGCCAGCAGCCAAGGGCCTTCCGGGCGGGAGTGGGGGCATACGCAGTATTTT
V gene: TRBV4-1
clone size: -
J gene: TRBJ2-3
D gene: -

CDR3 protein: CSADRASSYNEQFF
CDR3 DNA: TGCAGCGCGGACAGGGCGAGCTCCTACAATGAGCAGTTCTTC
V gene: TRBV29-1
clone size: -
J gene: TRBJ2-1
D gene: TRBD1

CDR3 protein: CASSFPPTFAKNIQYF
CDR3 DNA: TGTGCCAGCAGTTTCCCCCCAACATTCGCCAAAAACATTCAGTACTTC
V gene: TRBV28
clone size: -
J gene: TRBJ2-4
D gene: -

CDR3 protein: CASSELQAGAPYGYTF
CDR3 DNA: TGTGCCAGCAGTGAACTTCAGGCAGGGGCCCCATATGGCTACACCTTC
V gene: TRBV6-1
clone size: once
J gene: TRBJ1-2
D gene: -